The 25 T cell receptor beta chains reported below all come from one sample, sequenced in a study of blood T cell repertoires in COVID-19. TCRdb's copy holds only in-frame clones and misses some; the assay was immunoSEQ multiplex PCR. Here the sample spans some 400,000 clones, 81% being singletons. The sample comprised peripheral blood. These receptors came from a human donor with acute or convalescent COVID-19. The donor label of this sample is uncertain.

V is TRBV6-5 and J is TRBJ2-1; D is unresolved. The V end was cut by 2 bases, the J end by 3 bases, with 5 bases between. Germline V lookup: CDR1 MNHEY, CDR2 SVGAGI. This CDR3 contains 13 residues. Written as DNA, the CDR3 is TGTGCCAGCAGTTACACACGCTACAATGAGCAGTTCTTC. Encoded protein: CASSYTRYNEQFF.

The CDR3 coding sequence is TGTGCCAGCAGCCTCGAGCGGGGGGAAGTGCCCTACGAGCAGTACTTC. It is translated as CASSLERGEVPYEQYF. This chain connects TRBV7-9 to TRBJ2-7; 9 bases align to TRBD2. The V segment lost 5 bases and the J segment 2 bases; nucleotides outside the gene matches: 10. The CDR3 extends over 16 amino acids. Germline CDR1 is SEHNR and CDR2 is FQNEAQ (reference sequence). Full variable domain (rest looked up from reference TRBV7-9 and TRBJ2-7): DTGVSQNPRHKITKRGQNVTFRCDPISEHNRLYWYRQTLGQGPEFLTYFQNEAQLEKSRLLSDRFSAERPKGSFSTLEIQRTEQGDSAMYLCASSLERGEVPYEQYFGPGTRLTVT.

V is TRBV15 and J is TRBJ1-2; TRBD1 matches at 7 bases. CDR1 and CDR2 (germline): LNHNV, YYDKDF (reference sequence). Trimming took 3 bases from V and 6 from J; bases not matched to a gene: 13. This CDR3 comprises 16 residues. This chain's CDR3 is CATSSGTDDKPNGYTF. CDR3 DNA: TGTGCCACCAGCAGCGGGACAGATGATAAACCGAATGGCTACACCTTC.

The CDR3 coding sequence is TGTGCCAGCAGTTTCACGGGGAGCTATCAGCCCCAGCATTTT. It is translated as CASSFTGSYQPQHF. The genes are TRBV28 and TRBJ1-5, with unresolved D. Trimming pared 3 bases from V and 5 bases from J, leaving 11 bases between. The CDR3 runs to 14 residues. Germline values: CDR1 MDHEN, CDR2 SYDVKM. The entire variable domain, with the rest obtained from reference TRBV28 and TRBJ1-5, is as follows: DVKVTQSSRYLVKRTGEKVFLECVQDMDHENMFWYRQDPGLGLRLIYFSYDVKMKEKGDIPEGYSVSREKKERFSLILESASTNQTSMYLCASSFTGSYQPQHFGDGTRLSIL.

The chain joins TRBV28 to TRBJ1-2; 7 bases agree with TRBD1. Trimming took 0 bases from V and 8 from J; bases not matched to a gene: 6. Germline V gene lookup returns CDR1 MDHEN and CDR2 SYDVKM. This CDR3 is built from 14 residues. CDR3 nucleotide sequence: TGTGCCAGCAGTTTATGGGGGACAGAGGGCGGCTACACCTTC. Translated, it gives CASSLWGTEGGYTF.

This clone showed up just a few times. The chain has TRBV11-3 and TRBJ1-1; D unclear. Germline assignment: CDR1 SGHNT and CDR2 YENEEA. This CDR3 is 13 amino acids long. The ends were cut back, 1 base at V and 1 base at J, with 4 bases in the middle. The CDR3 is CASSLGGNTEAFF. CDR3 sequence (DNA): TGTGCCAGCAGCTTAGGAGGGAACACTGAAGCTTTCTTT.

The sample holds a few counts of this clone. The chain has TRBV27 and TRBJ2-2; D perhaps matches TRBD1 (6 bases). V was trimmed by 4 bases and J by 7 bases, leaving 19 bases between them. The germline CDR1 and CDR2 sequences are MNHEY and SMNVEV (reference sequence). This CDR3 region has 16 residues. The chain's CDR3 is CASSSRGMIVGGELFF. CDR3 nucleotides: TGTGCCAGCAGTTCCAGGGGAATGATTGTCGGCGGGGAGCTGTTTTTT.

The V and J genes are TRBV7-8 and TRBJ1-6, with D tentatively TRBD1 (6 bases). V lost 3 bases and J 3 bases, leaving 9 bases between the germline ends. The CDR3 runs to 15 residues. Germline lookup yields CDR1 SGHVS and CDR2 FQNEAQ. This CDR3 reads CASSFRTDYNSPLHF. CDR3 bases: TGTGCCAGCAGCTTTCGGACAGACTATAATTCACCCCTCCACTTT.

This clone showed up just a few times. This chain uses TRBV6-1 with TRBJ1-2; 9 bases map to TRBD1. Trimming took 1 base from V and 4 from J; bases not matched to a gene: 4. Germline CDR1 and CDR2: MNHNS and SASEGT. The CDR3 is made up of 15 amino acids. The CDR3 DNA is TGTGCCAGCAGTGAAGACAGGGGGCGCGGCTATGGCTACACCTTC. The encoded protein is CASSEDRGRGYGYTF.

The chain couples TRBV18 to TRBJ2-7, with 8 bases matching TRBD1. The germline V gene encodes CDR1 KGHSH and CDR2 LQKENI. The CDR3 consists of 16 residues. Losses at the gene ends were 1 base for V and 4 bases for J; bases not matched to a gene: 9. The CDR3, as DNA: TGTGCCAGCTCACCACGGACAGGGAATCTGGGTTACGAGCAGTACTTC. Residues: CASSPRTGNLGYEQYF.

This chain uses TRBV4-2 with TRBJ2-3; D is undetermined. This CDR3 contains 15 residues. Trimming left V 1 base short and J 6 bases short, with 14 bases between. The germline CDR1 and CDR2 sequences are LGHNA and YNFKEQ. CDR3 protein: CASSQGVSFGDTQYF. CDR3 bases: TGTGCCAGCAGCCAAGGGGTTTCGTTCGGGGATACGCAGTATTTT.

The gene calls are TRBV7-2 and TRBJ1-5; TRBD1 aligns across 9 bases. The CDR3 covers 16 residues. The trim removed 2 bases at V and 6 bases at J, leaving 8 bases unmatched. Per germline, CDR1 SGHTA and CDR2 FQGNSA. The DNA of the CDR3 is TGTGCCAGCAGCTTATACGGGACAGGGCTGACTCAGCCCCAGCATTTT. This codes for CASSLYGTGLTQPQHF.

The chain has TRBV28 and TRBJ1-2; D is ambiguous. V lost 5 bases to trimming and J lost 4 bases, with 29 bases between them. This CDR3 is 19 amino acids long. The V gene's germline CDR1 is MDHEN and CDR2 SYDVKM. The CDR3: CASSNPFSDDQASAYGYTF. The DNA of the CDR3 is TGTGCCAGCAGTAACCCCTTTTCAGACGACCAGGCCTCGGCCTATGGCTACACCTTC.

This sequence joins TRBV5-6 and TRBJ2-1; TRBD1 aligns across 9 bases. CDR3 size: 16 residues. The germline gives CDR1 SGHDT, CDR2 YYEEEE. Trimming at V came to 0 bases and at J to 3 bases, leaving 4 bases not matched to a gene. The CDR3 DNA reads TGTGCCAGCAGCTTGGCCGGGACAGGGATCTACAATGAGCAGTTCTTC. It encodes CASSLAGTGIYNEQFF. Using reference TRBV5-6 and TRBJ2-1 for the parts outside the CDR3, the full variable domain is DAGVTQSPTHLIKTRGQQVTLRCSPKSGHDTVSWYQQALGQGPQFIFQYYEEEERQRGNFPDRFSGHQFPNYSSELNVNALLLGDSALYLCASSLAGTGIYNEQFFGPGTRLTVL.

The gene calls are TRBV28 and TRBJ1-3; TRBD1 might be the D (6 bases). This CDR3 comprises 14 residues. The V end lost 6 bases, the J end lost 3 bases, and 12 bases lay between the germline ends. Per germline, CDR1 MDHEN and CDR2 SYDVKM. The CDR3 here is CASSLTGFGNTIYF. The CDR3 DNA sequence: TGTGCCAGCAGCCTAACAGGGTTTGGAAACACCATATATTTT.

V is TRBV15 and J is TRBJ2-7, with D maybe TRBD2 (6 bases). CDR3 length equals 15 residues. The V end lost 4 bases, the J end lost 7 bases, and 20 bases lay between the germline ends. From germline, CDR1 is LNHNV and CDR2 YYDKDF (reference sequence). The CDR3 bases are TGTGCCACCAGCAAGATGGGACTCCCGCTTAAAGAGCAGTACTTC. Its protein product is CATSKMGLPLKEQYF.

V gene TRBV6-5 combines with J gene TRBJ2-7, with TRBD2 as a possible D gene (5 bases). V lost 6 bases to trimming and J lost 2 bases, with 14 bases between them. The CDR3 is made up of 14 amino acids. Germline lookup yields CDR1 MNHEY and CDR2 SVGAGI. In nucleotides, the CDR3 is TGTGCCAGCAGCGGACTCGAAGGTACCTACGAGCAGTACTTC. Its protein is CASSGLEGTYEQYF.

The chain couples TRBV11-2 to TRBJ2-4; 7 bases align to TRBD2. V was pared by 4 bases and J by 8 bases, with 8 bases of the junction left unmatched. The CDR3 has 14 amino acids. Looked up from germline, CDR1 is SGHAT and CDR2 is FQNNGV. CDR3 loop: CASSSRTRGDIQYF. The CDR3, as DNA: TGTGCCAGCAGCTCCCGGACCCGGGGGGACATTCAGTACTTC.

V is TRBV11-2 and J is TRBJ1-1, with TRBD1 matching over 8 bases. J lost 3 bases, V lost 4 bases, and 4 bases had no gene match. Germline loops: CDR1 SGHAT, CDR2 FQNNGV. CDR3 size: 14 residues. The CDR3 DNA reads as TGTGCCAGCAGCTCGGACAGGGATCACACTGAAGCTTTCTTT. It yields the protein CASSSDRDHTEAFF.

The chain couples TRBV7-9 to TRBJ2-7; D gene ambiguous. V lost 2 bases and J lost 5, with 4 bases in between. The CDR3 length is 11 residues. Germline-derived CDR1 and CDR2 are SEHNR and FQNEAQ (reference sequence). The CDR3 region is CASSLFNEQYF. CDR3 DNA sequence: TGTGCCAGCAGCTTATTTAACGAGCAGTACTTC.

The sample holds one count of this clone. The gene calls are TRBV5-1 and TRBJ2-3, with 10 positions matching TRBD1. The germline V gene encodes CDR1 SGHRS and CDR2 YFSETQ. This CDR3 is 17 amino acids long. V lost 0 bases, J lost 4 bases, and 8 bases stayed unmatched. In nucleotides, the CDR3 is TGCGCCAGCAGCTTGGAGATTCTAGGACAGGGGGCAGATACGCAGTATTTT. Translation: CASSLEILGQGADTQYF.

The chain employs TRBV19 and TRBJ1-1, with a tentative D call TRBD1 (6 bases). Trimming took 3 bases from V and 6 from J, leaving 14 bases between them. The CDR3 consists of 14 residues. In germline, CDR1 is LNHDA, CDR2 SQIVND (reference sequence). The chain's CDR3 is CASSIPGKGAEAFF. CDR3 in DNA: TGTGCCAGTAGTATCCCCGGCAAGGGGGCTGAAGCTTTCTTT. The full variable domain, completed using reference TRBV19 and TRBJ1-1, is DGGITQSPKYLFRKEGQNVTLSCEQNLNHDAMYWYRQDPGQGLRLIYYSQIVNDFQKGDIAEGYSVSREKKESFPLTVTSAQKNPTAFYLCASSIPGKGAEAFFGQGTRLTVV.

The chain combines TRBV30 with TRBJ2-1; possibly TRBD2 for D (6 bases). The CDR3 runs 14 residues. Trimming removed 2 bases at V and 6 bases at J, with 14 bases between. Germline V lookup: CDR1 GTSNPN, CDR2 SVGIG (reference sequence). The CDR3 protein is CAWSHGSGVNEQFF. CDR3 sequence (DNA): TGTGCCTGGAGTCACGGGTCGGGAGTCAATGAGCAGTTCTTC. The variable domain in full, completed from reference TRBV30 and TRBJ2-1, reads SQTIHQWPATLVQPVGSPLSLECTVEGTSNPNLYWYRQAAGRGLQLLFYSVGIGQISSEVPQNLSASRPQDRQFILSSKKLLLSDSGFYLCAWSHGSGVNEQFFGPGTRLTVL.

The V call is TRBV7-9, the J call TRBJ1-2, with D hard to call. The CDR3 loop spans 14 amino acids. Trimming removed 5 bases from V and 3 bases from J, with 13 bases in between. The germline CDR1 and CDR2 sequences are SEHNR and FQNEAQ (reference sequence). The CDR3 DNA follows: TGTGCCAGCAGCGTATCCAACGGTTACTATGGCTACACCTTC. This translates into CASSVSNGYYGYTF.

The rearrangement links TRBV5-6 to TRBJ1-2; D perhaps matches TRBD1 (5 bases). V lost 2 bases and J 8 bases, leaving 22 bases between the germline ends. The CDR3 contains 16 residues. Germline CDR1 and CDR2: SGHDT and YYEEEE. Here the CDR3 reads CASSFDGGRKIDGYTF. The CDR3 DNA is TGTGCCAGCAGCTTCGACGGGGGACGCAAAATCGACGGCTACACCTTC. Supplemented by reference TRBV5-6 and TRBJ1-2, the full variable domain reads DAGVTQSPTHLIKTRGQQVTLRCSPKSGHDTVSWYQQALGQGPQFIFQYYEEEERQRGNFPDRFSGHQFPNYSSELNVNALLLGDSALYLCASSFDGGRKIDGYTFGSGTRLTVV.